Each of the 9 T cell receptor beta chains below was sequenced from the same sample in a study of T cell responses to AZD1222 COVID-19 vaccine. The data were produced by immunoSEQ multiplex PCR, yet TCRdb's version contains in-frame clones alone and is incomplete. In the table there are some 180,000 clones, around 88% of which are singletons. Sequenced material: peripheral blood, taken on day 0 of AZD1222 vaccination. All receptors come from an adult in good health.

This clone was detected only once. The J gene is TRBJ2-2, the V gene TRBV4-3; TRBD1 matches 9 bases. The germline CDR1 and CDR2 sequences are LGHNA and YSLEER. V gave up 4 bases and J gave up 6 bases; unmatched junction bases: 3. There are 14 residues in the CDR3. CDR3 DNA: TGCGCCAGCAGCCTGACAGGGGGTCCCGGGGAGCTGTTTTTT. Translation: CASSLTGGPGELFF.

V is TRBV6-6 and J is TRBJ2-7; TRBD2 might be the D (6 bases). CDR1 is MNHNY and CDR2 is SVGAGI in the germline V gene (reference sequence). CDR3 size: 14 residues. V was shortened by 2 bases and J by 4 bases, with 12 bases between the two germline ends. The CDR3 DNA follows: TGTGCCAGCAGTTACGCGGGACTTGGTTACGAGCAGTACTTC. Translated: CASSYAGLGYEQYF.

The V and J genes are TRBV5-5 and TRBJ2-7, with 7 nucleotides matching TRBD1. This CDR3 has 14 amino acids. V lost 4 bases, J lost 6 bases, and 10 bases stayed unmatched. Germline CDR1 reads SGHKS; CDR2 reads YYEKEE (reference sequence). The chain's CDR3 is CASSVRDSPVEQYF. Written as DNA, the CDR3 is TGTGCCAGCAGCGTCCGGGACAGCCCCGTCGAGCAGTACTTC.

The chain combines TRBV10-2 with TRBJ2-7, with D unresolved. This CDR3 is built from 14 residues. Trimming left V 3 bases short and J 3 bases short, with 12 bases between. The germline gives CDR1 WSHSY, CDR2 SAAADI. In DNA form, the CDR3 reads TGCGCCAGCAGTGACGCAGGAGATCTCTACGAGCAGTACTTC. Amino acids: CASSDAGDLYEQYF.

The chain couples TRBV9 to TRBJ2-4, with 11 bases matching TRBD2. CDR1 SGDLS and CDR2 YYNGEE come from the germline V gene. This CDR3 has 20 residues. Trimming at V came to 10 bases and at J to 0 bases, leaving 21 bases not matched to a gene. The CDR3 protein is CARFRTSGFFGKIAKNIQYF. The DNA of the CDR3 is TGTGCCCGATTTCGGACTAGCGGGTTTTTCGGGAAGATAGCCAAAAACATTCAGTACTTC.

The chain employs TRBV27 and TRBJ2-5; 7 nucleotides align to TRBD1. Germline CDR1 MNHEY, CDR2 SMNVEV (reference sequence). V was pared by 3 bases and J by 4 bases, with 2 bases of the junction left unmatched. The length of the CDR3 is 13 residues. The CDR3 nucleotides are TGTGCCAGCAGTTTTTCAGGGGGAGAGACCCAGTACTTC. Protein: CASSFSGGETQYF.

This clone was seen just once. The genes are TRBV6-5 and TRBJ1-1, with a weak D call TRBD1 (6 bases). The CDR3 extends over 16 amino acids. V was clipped by 4 bases and J by 6 bases, with 21 bases between them. The germline V gene has CDR1 MNHEY and CDR2 SVGAGI. CDR3 sequence (DNA): TGTGCCAGCAGTTCCGGGACAACGGCTCTTATCGCTGAAGCTTTCTTT. It codes for CASSSGTTALIAEAFF.

This clone was detected once. This rearrangement joins TRBV7-3 to TRBJ1-6; 7 bases map to TRBD1. The junction had 6 bases not matched to a gene; V was cut back by 0 bases and J by 7 bases. CDR1 is SGHTA and CDR2 is FQGTGA in the germline V gene. CDR3 length equals 16 residues. In DNA, the CDR3 is TGTGCCAGCAGCTTAACCCCGACAGGGCACAATTCACCCCTCCACTTT. It encodes CASSLTPTGHNSPLHF.

J is TRBJ1-2 and V is TRBV27; TRBD1 is a possible D gene (5 bases). Germline V gene sequence: CDR1 MNHEY, CDR2 SMNVEV (reference sequence). This CDR3 spans 14 amino acids. V dropped 4 bases and J dropped 0 bases, with 9 bases sitting between them. The CDR3, as DNA: TGTGCCAGCAGTTACGGGGGAGCTAACTATGGCTACACCTTC. It yields the protein CASSYGGANYGYTF.